A selection of T cell receptor beta chains follows, all from one sample in a study of molecular identifiers for immune sequencing clone quantification. TCRdb processed the PCR reads anew with MiXCR; each CDR3 protein has one entry. The sample consists of about 510,000 distinct CDR3 sequences, 25% of them appearing once. The material sequenced was naive CD8+ T cells from blood, with Jurkat cell RNA spiked in. The receptors shown here come from a human donor in good health. Some libraries in this study had Jurkat cell RNA spiked in. Each CDR3 is given with its conserved first and last residue. Each record gives: CDR3 protein, J gene, V gene, clone size. The size of a clone is reported for some rows only, either as once, few or many, or as a class for expanded clones.

CASILSSGSSYNEQFF,TRBJ2-1,TRBV12-3/TRBV12-4,few
CASSFTATTEAFF,TRBJ1-1,TRBV2,few
CASSQEPMTSQLNEQFF,TRBJ2-1,TRBV4-1,-
CASSLDRFNYEQYF,TRBJ2-7,TRBV4-3,many
CASSYGPQYEQYF,TRBJ2-7,TRBV6-6,-
CASSPLGSAWTCTF,TRBJ1-2,TRBV5-6,-
CAISELRWYEQYF,TRBJ2-7,TRBV10-3,few
CASSYSGEAFF,TRBJ1-1,TRBV6-5,few
CSAIEGTLYEQYF,TRBJ2-7,TRBV20-1,many
CASSSEDEQYF,TRBJ2-7,TRBV12-3/TRBV12-4,-
CASSAPPTVHGYTF,TRBJ1-2,TRBV2,many
CAISREASYEQYF,TRBJ2-7,TRBV6-2/TRBV6-3,few
CASISRGLQETQYF,TRBJ2-5,TRBV3-1,few
CASSEGPTTEQFF,TRBJ2-1,TRBV11-3,few
CASSHGQGANVLTF,TRBJ2-6,TRBV4-3,-
CASRQDVGALYNEQFF,TRBJ2-1,TRBV4-3,-
CASRAPQTGPQETQYF,TRBJ2-5,TRBV2,-
CASSLDPEEQFF,TRBJ2-1,TRBV7-6,few
CASSFVRRSYNEQFF,TRBJ2-1,TRBV28,-
CASRKPESIQAFF,TRBJ1-1,TRBV6-2/TRBV6-3,many
CASSYSVARGLHEQYF,TRBJ2-7,TRBV6-6,few
CASRFAGSAEAFF,TRBJ1-1,TRBV5-1,many
CASSSQGGMNTEAFF,TRBJ1-1,TRBV4-2,-
CASSLRAPATQYF,TRBJ2-3,TRBV7-9,-
CASSLGQGGLYEQYF,TRBJ2-7,TRBV5-1,-
CASSIDSNSNQPQHF,TRBJ1-5,TRBV19,-
CASSLALGGGTEAFF,TRBJ1-1,TRBV7-9,few
CASSLTASINYGYTF,TRBJ1-2,TRBV5-5,many
CASSLGREALF,TRBJ1-1,TRBV6-5,-
CARSQERGGPYEQYF,TRBJ2-7,TRBV4-3,-
CASSLVGGDNSPLHF,TRBJ1-6,TRBV7-9,-
CASSLARDRAYVQYF,TRBJ2-7,TRBV5-1,-
CASRTGQGDYYGYTF,TRBJ1-2,TRBV2,many
CASRLRGRGTDTQYF,TRBJ2-3,TRBV12-3/TRBV12-4,-
CSVEGLTSGALAKNIQYF,TRBJ2-4,TRBV29-1,many
CASSLSTGINYEQYF,TRBJ2-7,TRBV27,few
CASSLQGAQTEAFF,TRBJ1-1,TRBV28,-
CASSHGRKATYEQYF,TRBJ2-7,TRBV4-3,-
CASSLTGTGTQETQYF,TRBJ2-5,TRBV27,-
CASSPTIEFTDTQYF,TRBJ2-3,TRBV3-1,few
CSVARTGTGMVNEQFF,TRBJ2-1,TRBV29-1,-
CSVVGGHENYGYTF,TRBJ1-2,TRBV29-1,-
CASSLVVGPYEQYF,TRBJ2-7,TRBV7-9,-
CASSFQHRGEASF,TRBJ1-1,TRBV28,-
CASSQQGQRDNEQFF,TRBJ2-1,TRBV3-1,-
CASSLRDTDGYTF,TRBJ1-2,TRBV13,many